This T cell receptor (beta chain) was retrieved from a study of OX40 agonist ivuxolimab in advanced cancers. On the study more broadly: Two patients with cutaneous melanoma and one with hepatocellular carcinoma, three in total, showed partial responses. Study-wide findings and caveats: Researchers report that CD8+ T cells had, on average, more expanded clones than CD4+. Several nonresponders also turned out to have low normalized T-cell clonal expansion.

On this clone: Its antigen is not known.

TCRdb keeps only in-frame clones here, not all; method: immunoSEQ multiplex PCR. The sample lists roughly 59,000 clones, approximately 88% seen once, with approximately 4.7% in the top ten. V was clipped by 0 bases and J by 8 bases, with 10 bases between them. The CDR3 has 13 residues. Germline CDR1 is KGHSH and CDR2 is LQKENI. The study sampled blood at baseline, cycle 4 day 1, and cycle 7 day 1. This sequence joins TRBV18 and TRBJ1-2; D gene ambiguous. This specimen consisted of CD4+ or CD8+ T cells sorted from blood, obtained in a trial of the OX40 agonist ivuxolimab. The TCR originated in an adult with an advanced solid tumor such as melanoma, head and neck, liver or kidney cancer. The CDR3 region has the DNA TGTGCCAGCTCACCACCGGTGAGGGAGGGCTACACCTTC. Protein: CASSPPVREGYTF.